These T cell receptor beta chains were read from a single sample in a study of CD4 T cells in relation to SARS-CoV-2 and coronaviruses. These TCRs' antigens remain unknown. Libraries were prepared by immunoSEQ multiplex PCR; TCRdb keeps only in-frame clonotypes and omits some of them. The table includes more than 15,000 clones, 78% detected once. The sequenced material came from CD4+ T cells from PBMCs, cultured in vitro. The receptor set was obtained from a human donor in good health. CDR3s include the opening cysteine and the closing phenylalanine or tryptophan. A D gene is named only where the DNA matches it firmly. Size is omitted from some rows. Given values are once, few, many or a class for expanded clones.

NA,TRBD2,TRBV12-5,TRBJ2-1,TGTGCTAGTGCCTATTACAGGGAACTAGCGGGGAATGAGCAGTTCTTC,CASAYYRELAGNEQFF
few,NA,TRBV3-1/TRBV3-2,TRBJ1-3,TGTGCCAGCAGCCTTCCAGGGGCTGGAAACACCATATATTTT,CASSLPGAGNTIYF
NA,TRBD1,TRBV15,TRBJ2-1,TGTGCCACCAGCATGCACAGGGGGCGTAGGGAGGGCAATGAGCAGTTCTTC,CATSMHRGRREGNEQFF
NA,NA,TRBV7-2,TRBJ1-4,TGTGCCAGCAGCTTAGATGCCACCACTAATGAAAAACTGTTTTTT,CASSLDATTNEKLFF
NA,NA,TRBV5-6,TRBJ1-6,TGTGCCAGCAGCCAAGACAGAATATATAATTCACCCCTCCACTTT,CASSQDRIYNSPLHF
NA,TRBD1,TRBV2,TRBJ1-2,TGTGCCAGCAGTCTTCGGGACAGGGACTATGGCTACACCTTC,CASSLRDRDYGYTF
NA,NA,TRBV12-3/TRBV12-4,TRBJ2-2,TGTGCCAGCAGTTTATGGAACACCGGGGAGCTGTTTTTT,CASSLWNTGELFF
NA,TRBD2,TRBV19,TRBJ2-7,TGTGCCAGTAGTTACGTGGGACTAGGAAGCTACGAGCAGTACTTC,CASSYVGLGSYEQYF
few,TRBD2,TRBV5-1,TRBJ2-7,TGCGCCAGCAGCTTGGGCGCGGGAGTAAAGCGCGAGCAGTACTTC,CASSLGAGVKREQYF
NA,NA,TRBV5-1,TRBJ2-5,TGCGCCAGCAGCGCACGGAGACAACAGGGAATTGGAGAGACCCAGTACTTC,CASSARRQQGIGETQYF
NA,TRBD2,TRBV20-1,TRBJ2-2,TGCAGTGCTAGTAGCGGGAGAGCTTCGAACACCGGGGAGCTGTTTTTT,CSASSGRASNTGELFF
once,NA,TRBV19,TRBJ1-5,TGTGCCAGTAATATCCAGGGGTATCAGCCCCAGCATTTT,CASNIQGYQPQHF
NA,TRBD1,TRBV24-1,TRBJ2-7,TGTGCCACCAGTGATCGGACAGGGAAGGAGCAGTACTTC,CATSDRTGKEQYF
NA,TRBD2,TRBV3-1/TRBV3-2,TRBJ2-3,TGTGCCAGCAGCCAAGATAGACAAGCGGGAGGGCGAGGAGATACGCAGTATTTT,CASSQDRQAGGRGDTQYF
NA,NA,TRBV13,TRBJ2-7,TGTGCCAGCAGCTCTTCCTACGAGCAGTACTTC,CASSSSYEQYF
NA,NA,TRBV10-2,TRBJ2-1,TGCGCCAGCAGTTTAAGCGGTTACAATGAGCAGTTCTTC,CASSLSGYNEQFF
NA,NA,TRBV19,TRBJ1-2,TGTGCCAGTAGTATGGGTACCCAGGGCTATGGCTACACCTTC,CASSMGTQGYGYTF
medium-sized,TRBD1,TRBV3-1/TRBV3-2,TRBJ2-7,TGTGCCACCGGGACAGACTCCTACGAGCAGTACTTC,CATGTDSYEQYF
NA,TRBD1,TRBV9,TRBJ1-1,TGTGCCAGCAGCGTAGACTTAGACGGGACAGCAGTTACTGAAGCTTTCTTT,CASSVDLDGTAVTEAFF
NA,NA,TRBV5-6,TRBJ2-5,TGTGCCAGCAGCCCCGGGTGGGAAGAGACCCAGTACTTC,CASSPGWEETQYF
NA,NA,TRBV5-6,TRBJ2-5,TGTGCCAGCAGCTCGGAGGCAGGACAAGAGACCCAGTACTTC,CASSSEAGQETQYF
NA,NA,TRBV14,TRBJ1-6,TGTGCCAGCAGCCAAGGGGACCGGCGTTTGTCACCCCTCCACTTT,CASSQGDRRLSPLHF
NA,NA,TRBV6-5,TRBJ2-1,TGTGCCAGCAGTCCTACAACAACCTACAATGAGCAGTTCTTC,CASSPTTTYNEQFF
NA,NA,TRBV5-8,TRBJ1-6,TGTGCCAGCAGCTTGGTTTCTAATTCACCCCTCCACTTT,CASSLVSNSPLHF
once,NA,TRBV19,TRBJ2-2,TGTGCCGCCTCGGGTAGGGCCGCGAACACCGGGGAGCTGTTTTTT,CAASGRAANTGELFF
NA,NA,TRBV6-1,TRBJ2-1,TGTGCCAGCAGTGAACGGACTCCCAGCAACAATGAGCAGTTCTTC,CASSERTPSNNEQFF
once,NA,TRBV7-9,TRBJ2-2,TGTGCCAGCAGCTTAGGAGGGAGCACCGGGGAGCTGTTTTTT,CASSLGGSTGELFF